Included here is one T cell receptor beta chain sequence, with context. Antigen unknown. The assay, immunoSEQ v3.0, was run at survey level. Clones were read by immunoSEQ multiplex PCR, and TCRdb kept only the in-frame ones, dropping some. The sample lists about 27,000 clones; 85% were seen once. Germline V gene data show CDR1 as PRHDT and CDR2 as FYEKMQ (reference sequence). CDR3 length: 14 amino acids. V lost 2 bases and J 5 bases, leaving 9 bases between the germline ends. These data come from a study of long-term antiretroviral therapy in people with HIV. General study findings and limits: The clones with expansion before ART were dominant in the repertoire at all time points. ART adherence was not documented, and neither viral resistance nor therapy changes had any data. Blood dates from about 2003 to 2017, possibly under older ART regimens. It was observed that HIV repertoires exhibited narrower CDR3 length ranges than controls.

The V call is TRBV13, the J call TRBJ2-2; tentatively, D is TRBD1 (6 bases). The receptor's source is a man aged 40-49 years with HIV. The specimen comprised unsorted PBMCs, sampled 2.3 years after starting antiretroviral therapy. CDR3 bases: TGTGCCAGCAGCTTACCAGGGGAGACCGGGGAGCTGTTTTTT. Translating gives CASSLPGETGELFF.